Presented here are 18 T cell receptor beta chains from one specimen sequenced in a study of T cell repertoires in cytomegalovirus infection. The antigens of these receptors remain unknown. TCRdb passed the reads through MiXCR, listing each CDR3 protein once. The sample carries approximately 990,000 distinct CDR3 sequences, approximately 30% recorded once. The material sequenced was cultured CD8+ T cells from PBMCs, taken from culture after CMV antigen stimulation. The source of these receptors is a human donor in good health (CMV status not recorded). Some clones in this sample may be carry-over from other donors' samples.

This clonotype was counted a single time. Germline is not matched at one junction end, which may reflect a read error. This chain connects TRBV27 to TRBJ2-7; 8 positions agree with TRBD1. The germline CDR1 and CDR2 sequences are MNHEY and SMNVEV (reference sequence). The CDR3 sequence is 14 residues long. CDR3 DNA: TGTTCCAGCAGTTTAAGTGCAGGGGGCGCCGAGCAGTACTTC. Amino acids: CSSSLSAGGAEQYF.

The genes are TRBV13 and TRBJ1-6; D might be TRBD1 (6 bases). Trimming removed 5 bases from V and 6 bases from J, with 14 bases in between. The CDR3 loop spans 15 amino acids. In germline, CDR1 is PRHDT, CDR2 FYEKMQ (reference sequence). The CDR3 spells CASSVYGQLNSPLHF. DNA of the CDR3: TGTGCCAGCAGCGTATACGGACAGCTTAATTCACCCCTCCACTTT.

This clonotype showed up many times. The CDR3 loop is CASSRRDRVLSNEKLFF. The CDR3, as DNA: TGTGCCAGCAGCCGTCGGGACAGGGTATTGTCTAATGAAAAACTGTTTTTT. This rearrangement joins TRBV7-6 to TRBJ1-4; 9 bases are shared with TRBD1. There are 17 residues in the CDR3. Germline V gene sequence: CDR1 SGHVS, CDR2 FNYEAQ. With V trimmed by 5 bases and J by 3 bases, 10 bases remained unmatched.

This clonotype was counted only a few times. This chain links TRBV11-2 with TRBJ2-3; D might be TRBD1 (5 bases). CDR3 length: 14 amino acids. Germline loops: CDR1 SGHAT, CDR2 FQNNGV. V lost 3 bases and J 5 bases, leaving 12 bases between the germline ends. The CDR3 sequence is CASSLYKGVDTQYF. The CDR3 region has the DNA TGTGCCAGCAGCTTGTACAAAGGGGTAGATACGCAGTATTTT.

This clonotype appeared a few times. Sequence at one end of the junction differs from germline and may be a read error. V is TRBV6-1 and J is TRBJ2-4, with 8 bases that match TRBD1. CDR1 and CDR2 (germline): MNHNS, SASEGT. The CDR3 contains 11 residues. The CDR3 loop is CASSSDREEHF. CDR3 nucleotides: TGTGCCAGCAGTTCGGACAGGGAGGAGCACTTC.

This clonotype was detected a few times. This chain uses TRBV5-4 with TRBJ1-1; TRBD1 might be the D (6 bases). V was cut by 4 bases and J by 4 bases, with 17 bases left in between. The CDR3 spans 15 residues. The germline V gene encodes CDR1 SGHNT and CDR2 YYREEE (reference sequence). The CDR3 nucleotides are TGTGCCAGCAGCGCCGTCGTGGGAGGGGGCACTGAAGCTTTCTTT. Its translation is CASSAVVGGGTEAFF. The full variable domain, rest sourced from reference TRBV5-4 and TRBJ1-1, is ETGVTQSPTHLIKTRGQQVTLRCSSQSGHNTVSWYQQALGQGPQFIFQYYREEENGRGNFPPRFSGLQFPNYSSELNVNALELDDSALYLCASSAVVGGGTEAFFGQGTRLTVV.

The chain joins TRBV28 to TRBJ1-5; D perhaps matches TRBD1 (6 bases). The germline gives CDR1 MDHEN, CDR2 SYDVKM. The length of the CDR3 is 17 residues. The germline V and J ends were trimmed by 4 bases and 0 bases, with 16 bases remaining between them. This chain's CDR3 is CASSWETGSYSNQPQHF. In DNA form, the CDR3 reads TGTGCCAGCAGTTGGGAGACAGGATCTTATAGCAATCAGCCCCAGCATTTT. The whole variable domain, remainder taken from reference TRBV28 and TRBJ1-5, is DVKVTQSSRYLVKRTGEKVFLECVQDMDHENMFWYRQDPGLGLRLIYFSYDVKMKEKGDIPEGYSVSREKKERFSLILESASTNQTSMYLCASSWETGSYSNQPQHFGDGTRLSIL.

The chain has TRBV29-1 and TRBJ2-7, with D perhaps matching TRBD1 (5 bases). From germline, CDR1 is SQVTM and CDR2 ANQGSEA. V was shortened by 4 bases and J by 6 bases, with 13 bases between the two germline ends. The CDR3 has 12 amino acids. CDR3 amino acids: CSVAGSLGEQYV. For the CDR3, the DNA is TGCAGCGTTGCAGGGTCCTTGGGCGAGCAGTACGTC.

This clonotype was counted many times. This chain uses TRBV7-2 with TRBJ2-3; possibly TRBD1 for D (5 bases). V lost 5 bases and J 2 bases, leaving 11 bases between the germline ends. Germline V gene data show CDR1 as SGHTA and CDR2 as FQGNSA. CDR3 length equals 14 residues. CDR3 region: CASSPTDTTDTQYF. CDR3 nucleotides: TGTGCCAGCAGCCCCACGGACACCACAGATACGCAGTATTTT. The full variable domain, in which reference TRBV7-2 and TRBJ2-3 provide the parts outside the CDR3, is GAGVSQSPSNKVTEKGKDVELRCDPISGHTALYWYRQSLGQGLEFLIYFQGNSAPDKSGLPSDRFSAERTGGSVSTLTIQRTQQEDSAVYLCASSPTDTTDTQYFGPGTRLTVL.

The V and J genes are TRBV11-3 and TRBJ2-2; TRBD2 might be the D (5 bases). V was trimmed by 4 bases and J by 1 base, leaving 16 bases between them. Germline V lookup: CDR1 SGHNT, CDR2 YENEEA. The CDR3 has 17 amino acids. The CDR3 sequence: CASSSQVAGGNTGELFF. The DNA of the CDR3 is TGTGCCAGCAGCTCCCAGGTAGCCGGAGGGAACACCGGGGAGCTGTTTTTT.

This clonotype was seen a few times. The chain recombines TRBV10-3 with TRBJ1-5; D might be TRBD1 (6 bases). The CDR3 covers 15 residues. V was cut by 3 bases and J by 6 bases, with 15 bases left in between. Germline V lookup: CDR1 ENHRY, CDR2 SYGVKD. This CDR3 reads CAISESKDRTQPQHF. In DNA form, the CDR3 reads TGTGCCATCAGTGAATCGAAGGACAGAACTCAGCCCCAGCATTTT.

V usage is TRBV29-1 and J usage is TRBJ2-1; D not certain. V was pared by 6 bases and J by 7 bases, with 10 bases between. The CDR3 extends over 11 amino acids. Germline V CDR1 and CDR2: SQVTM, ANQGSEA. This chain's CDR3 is CSVLLGNEQFF. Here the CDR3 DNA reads TGCAGCGTCCTTCTAGGGAATGAGCAGTTCTTC.

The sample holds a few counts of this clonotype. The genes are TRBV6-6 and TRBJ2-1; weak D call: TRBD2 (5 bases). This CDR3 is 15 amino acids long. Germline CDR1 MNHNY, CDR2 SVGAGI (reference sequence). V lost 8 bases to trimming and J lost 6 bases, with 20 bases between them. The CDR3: CASAGLELRVNEQFF. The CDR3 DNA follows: TGTGCCAGCGCCGGACTTGAACTCCGGGTCAATGAGCAGTTCTTC.

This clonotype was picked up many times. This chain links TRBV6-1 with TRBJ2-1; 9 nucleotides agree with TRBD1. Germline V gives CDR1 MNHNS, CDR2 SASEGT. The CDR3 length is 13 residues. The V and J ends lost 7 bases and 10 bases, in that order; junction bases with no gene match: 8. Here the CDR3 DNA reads TGTGCCAGCACCGGGACAGGGCTTCAGGAGCAGTTCTTC. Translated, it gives CASTGTGLQEQFF.

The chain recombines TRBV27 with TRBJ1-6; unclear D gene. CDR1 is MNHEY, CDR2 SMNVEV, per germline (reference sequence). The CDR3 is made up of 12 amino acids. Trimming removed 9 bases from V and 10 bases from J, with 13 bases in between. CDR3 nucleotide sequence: TGTGCCAGTACGGGGAAGAACTCACCCCTCCACTTT. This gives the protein CASTGKNSPLHF.

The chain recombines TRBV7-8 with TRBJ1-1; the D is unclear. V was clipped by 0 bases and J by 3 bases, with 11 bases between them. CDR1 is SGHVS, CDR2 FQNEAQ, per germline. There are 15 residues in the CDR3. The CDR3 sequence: CASSLALPVDTEAFF. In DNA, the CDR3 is TGTGCCAGCAGCTTAGCGCTGCCGGTGGACACTGAAGCTTTCTTT. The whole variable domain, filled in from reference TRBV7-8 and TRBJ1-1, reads GAGVSQSPRYKVAKRGQDVALRCDPISGHVSLFWYQQALGQGPEFLTYFQNEAQLDKSGLPSDRFFAERPEGSVSTLKIQRTQQEDSAVYLCASSLALPVDTEAFFGQGTRLTVV.

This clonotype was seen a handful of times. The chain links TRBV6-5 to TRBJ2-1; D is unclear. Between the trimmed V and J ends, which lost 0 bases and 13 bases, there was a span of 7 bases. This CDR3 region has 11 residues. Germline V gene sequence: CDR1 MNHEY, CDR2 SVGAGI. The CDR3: CASSYSRAQFF. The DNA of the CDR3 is TGTGCCAGCAGTTACTCTAGGGCACAGTTCTTC.

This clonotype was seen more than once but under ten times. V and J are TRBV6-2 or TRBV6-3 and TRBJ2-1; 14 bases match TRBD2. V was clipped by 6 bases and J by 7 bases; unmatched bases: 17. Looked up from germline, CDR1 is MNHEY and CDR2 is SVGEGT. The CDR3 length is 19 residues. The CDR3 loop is CASRMPGLAGDSFRNEQFF. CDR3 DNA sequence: TGTGCCAGCAGGATGCCGGGACTAGCGGGGGACTCGTTCCGGAATGAGCAGTTCTTC.